The 31 T cell receptor beta chains listed next were all sequenced from one sample in a study of post-analysis software for immune sequencing data. Study conclusions and caveats: TRBV segments more frequent in patients than in controls numbered roughly 5 and included TRBV5-6, TRBV5-1 and TRBV20-1.

The authors incorporated unique molecular identifiers into the TCR beta cDNA libraries. Using its own MiXCR run on the PCR reads, TCRdb lists one record per CDR3 protein. The repertoire holds 650,000 to 850,000 distinct CDR3 sequences, around 50% seen once, with about 4.8% in the top ten. These TCRs are of unknown antigen specificity. Sequenced material: blood. These receptors were obtained from a girl under 18 with multiple sclerosis.

The chain links TRBV12-3 or TRBV12-4 to TRBJ2-1; tentative D call: TRBD2 (5 bases). V was shortened by 6 bases and J by 13 bases, with 13 bases between the two germline ends. The CDR3 is 11 residues long. The CDR3 loop is CASSPDGIQFF. The CDR3 DNA reads as TGTGCCAGCAGCCCTGACGGGATCCAGTTCTTC.

This rearrangement joins TRBV20-1 to TRBJ2-1; D remains ambiguous. Trimming stripped 4 bases from V and 1 base from J, with 17 bases between. This CDR3 is 16 amino acids long. CDR1 DFQATT and CDR2 SNEGSKA come from the germline V gene (reference sequence). The CDR3 region is CSANSDSSTSYNEQFF. DNA of the CDR3: TGCAGTGCTAATAGTGACTCTAGTACATCCTACAATGAGCAGTTCTTC.

A few counts support this clonotype. This sequence joins TRBV7-9 and TRBJ2-7, with D possibly TRBD2 on 5 matching bases. CDR3 size: 14 residues. Germline CDR1 reads SEHNR; CDR2 reads FQNEAQ (reference sequence). The germline V and J ends were trimmed by 1 base and 2 bases, with 9 bases remaining between them. The CDR3 protein is CASSLDPGAYEQYF. CDR3 DNA sequence: TGTGCCAGCAGCTTAGATCCCGGGGCCTACGAGCAGTACTTC.

This sequence joins TRBV20-1 and TRBJ1-2, with D unclear. V lost 7 bases and J 9 bases, leaving 21 bases between the germline ends. The CDR3 contains 13 residues. Germline-derived CDR1 and CDR2 are DFQATT and SNEGSKA (reference sequence). The CDR3 loop reads CSVPSGGQTSYTF. For the CDR3, the DNA is TGCAGTGTTCCCTCCGGAGGGCAGACGAGCTACACCTTC.

The chain recombines TRBV10-3 with TRBJ1-2; D possibly corresponds to TRBD1 (5 bases). The V and J ends lost 0 bases and 2 bases respectively, with 10 bases between them. CDR1 and CDR2 from the germline V gene are ENHRY and SYGVKD. The CDR3 spans 15 residues. The CDR3 protein is CAISESPQGNYGYTF. In DNA form, the CDR3 reads TGTGCCATCAGTGAGTCTCCCCAGGGCAACTATGGCTACACCTTC.

The sample holds a few counts of this clonotype. The gene calls are TRBV4-1 and TRBJ2-1; 8 bases line up with TRBD2. V trimming: 0 bases; J trimming: 7 bases; junction bases outside the gene matches: 11. The CDR3 has 17 amino acids. Germline V gene data show CDR1 as MGHRA and CDR2 as YSYEKL. The CDR3 coding sequence is TGCGCCAGCAGCCAAGATTGGGGCGGGAGGCCGGGGAATGAGCAGTTCTTC. Residues: CASSQDWGGRPGNEQFF.

The chain joins TRBV5-4 to TRBJ2-1; 7 positions match TRBD2. CDR3 length equals 12 residues. CDR1 and CDR2 (germline): SGHNT, YYREEE (reference sequence). J was trimmed by 9 bases and V by 4 bases; bases with no gene match: 4. As DNA, the CDR3 is TGTGCCAGCAGCGGAGCGGGACTTGAGCAGTTCTTC. This sequence encodes CASSGAGLEQFF.

In this sample, this clonotype turned up a few times. The CDR3 is CSAAGAANYGYTF. Written as DNA, the CDR3 is TGCAGTGCAGCGGGTGCAGCTAACTATGGCTACACCTTC. The J gene is TRBJ1-2, the V gene TRBV20-1, with D unresolved. Per the germline V gene, CDR1 is DFQATT and CDR2 is SNEGSKA (reference sequence). V was shortened by 6 bases and J by 0 bases, with 11 bases between the two germline ends. This CDR3 contains 13 residues.

This clonotype has only a few counts. CDR3 nucleotides: TGTGCCAGCAGTCCACTAGCGTGGGATGAGCAGTTCTTC. As protein: CASSPLAWDEQFF. This rearrangement joins TRBV7-6 to TRBJ2-1, with 7 bases lining up with TRBD2. The CDR3 runs 13 residues. V was clipped by 6 bases and J by 8 bases; unmatched bases: 7. CDR1 is SGHVS, CDR2 FNYEAQ, per germline.

This clonotype was observed a single time. This sequence joins TRBV29-1 and TRBJ1-5, with D perhaps matching TRBD1 (5 bases). V lost 4 bases to trimming and J lost 0 bases, with 10 bases between them. Germline CDR1 reads SQVTM; CDR2 reads ANQGSEA. This CDR3 comprises 14 residues. As DNA, the CDR3 is TGCAGCGTTGGGGACGGCAATAGCAATCAGCCCCAGCATTTT. Its protein product is CSVGDGNSNQPQHF.

This clonotype has more than one count but fewer than ten. The V call is TRBV5-1, the J call TRBJ2-1; D is perhaps TRBD1 or TRBD2 (5 bases each). Germline CDR1 reads SGHRS; CDR2 reads YFSETQ. Trimming took off 0 bases at V and 6 bases at J, with 10 bases between the two ends. The CDR3 loop spans 14 amino acids. CDR3 in DNA: TGCGCCAGCAGCTTGGCCGAGGGGACCAATGAGCAGTTCTTC. Protein product: CASSLAEGTNEQFF. Full variable domain (rest looked up from reference TRBV5-1 and TRBJ2-1): KAGVTQTPRYLIKTRGQQVTLSCSPISGHRSVSWYQQTPGQGLQFLFEYFSETQRNKGNFPGRFSGRQFSNSRSEMNVSTLELGDSALYLCASSLAEGTNEQFFGPGTRLTVL.

This chain links TRBV4-1 with TRBJ1-1; tentatively, D is TRBD1 (5 bases). V dropped 1 base and J dropped 2 bases, with 11 bases sitting between them. Per the germline V gene, CDR1 is MGHRA and CDR2 is YSYEKL. The CDR3 totals 15 residues. The CDR3 is CASSQVLDTNTEAFF. The CDR3 DNA is TGCGCCAGCAGCCAAGTCTTGGACACAAACACTGAAGCTTTCTTT.

The chain has TRBV12-3 or TRBV12-4 and TRBJ2-3; 8 nucleotides line up with TRBD1. Losses at the gene ends were 6 bases for V and 6 bases for J; bases not matched to a gene: 8. The CDR3 covers 14 residues. CDR3 nucleotide sequence: TGTGCCAGCAGCAGGACAGGGTTCATGGATACGCAGTATTTT. The encoded protein is CASSRTGFMDTQYF.

The chain carries TRBV3-1 and TRBJ2-3; D is ambiguous. V was trimmed by 0 bases and J by 0 bases, leaving 13 bases between them. The CDR3 loop spans 17 amino acids. Germline V gene data show CDR1 as LGHDT and CDR2 as YNNKEL (reference sequence). The CDR3 DNA sequence: TGTGCCAGCAGCCAAGATTCCCCCAGCGCCAGCACAGATACGCAGTATTTT. This encodes CASSQDSPSASTDTQYF.

The V and J genes are TRBV10-3 and TRBJ2-7, with 9 nucleotides matching TRBD1. The CDR3 spans 13 residues. V shed 6 bases and J 5 bases; nucleotides not matched to a gene: 5. In germline, CDR1 is ENHRY, CDR2 SYGVKD. The CDR3: CAISGTGRHEQYF. The CDR3 DNA follows: TGTGCCATCAGCGGGACAGGGCGGCACGAGCAGTACTTC.

The chain joins TRBV7-2 to TRBJ2-7, with 7 bases aligning to TRBD1. The CDR3 totals 12 residues. Trimming at V came to 3 bases and at J to 12 bases, leaving 8 bases not matched to a gene. Germline values: CDR1 SGHTA, CDR2 FQGNSA. CDR3 region: CASSFEPGQTYF. In DNA form, the CDR3 reads TGTGCCAGCAGCTTCGAACCGGGACAGACGTACTTC.

This clonotype was found a few times. The rearrangement uses TRBV25-1 and TRBJ1-5, with 7 bases aligning to TRBD1. Germline V gives CDR1 MGHDK, CDR2 SYGVNS. The CDR3 spans 13 residues. The trim removed 11 bases at V and 2 bases at J, leaving 6 bases unmatched. The CDR3 sequence: CAGTVVGNQPQHF. The CDR3 DNA is TGTGCCGGGACAGTAGTTGGCAATCAGCCCCAGCATTTT.

The chain uses TRBV4-1 and TRBJ2-3; possibly TRBD1 or TRBD2 for D (6 bases each). The CDR3 has 17 residues. Germline V lookup: CDR1 MGHRA, CDR2 YSYEKL. Trimming shortened V by 1 base and J by 1 base, and 15 bases separated the two germline ends. The CDR3 spells CASSQGGAGARTDTQYF. The CDR3 DNA is TGCGCCAGCAGCCAAGGGGGGGCAGGGGCCCGCACAGATACGCAGTATTTT.

In its sample, this clonotype was seen once. The J gene is TRBJ2-1, the V gene TRBV20-1; perhaps TRBD2 as D (6 bases). The germline V gene encodes CDR1 DFQATT and CDR2 SNEGSKA (reference sequence). The V gene lost 2 bases and the J gene lost 6 bases, with 17 bases spanning the gap. The CDR3 has 15 residues. In nucleotides, the CDR3 is TGCAGTGCTAGACGGAGCGGGTGGGATAGCAATGAGCAGTTCTTC. Protein: CSARRSGWDSNEQFF.

The chain carries TRBV9 and TRBJ2-1; 8 bases are shared with TRBD2. The V segment lost 1 base and the J segment 6 bases; nucleotides outside the gene matches: 18. The length of the CDR3 is 19 residues. Germline V gene sequence: CDR1 SGDLS, CDR2 YYNGEE. The CDR3, as DNA: TGTGCCAGCAGCGTAAGGGGTCTCACTAGCGGCGGGACGGCCAATGAGCAGTTCTTC. This translates into CASSVRGLTSGGTANEQFF.

This chain links TRBV6-5 with TRBJ1-6; a weak D match, TRBD1 (6 bases). The germline V and J ends were trimmed by 2 bases and 0 bases, with 11 bases remaining between them. The CDR3 has 17 residues. Germline CDR1 MNHEY, CDR2 SVGAGI. The CDR3 here is CASSYLTGSSYNSPLHF. In nucleotides, the CDR3 is TGTGCCAGCAGTTACCTTACAGGGAGCTCCTATAATTCACCCCTCCACTTT.

The V and J genes are TRBV11-2 and TRBJ1-5, with a weak D call TRBD1 (6 bases). CDR1 is SGHAT, CDR2 FQNNGV, per germline. There are 15 residues in the CDR3. Trimming took 7 bases from V and 0 from J, leaving 13 bases between them. CDR3 DNA: TGTGCCAGCACCAGAAGGGGGGATAGCAATCAGCCCCAGCATTTT. Translated: CASTRRGDSNQPQHF.

The chain recombines TRBV9 with TRBJ2-3, with D perhaps TRBD1 or TRBD2 (7 bases each). Germline V CDR1 and CDR2: SGDLS, YYNGEE. This CDR3 spans 18 amino acids. Trimming took off 4 bases at V and 0 bases at J, with 21 bases between the two ends. This CDR3 reads CASSLFRGSGVSTDTQYF. The CDR3 DNA sequence: TGTGCCAGCAGCCTCTTCAGGGGGAGCGGGGTAAGCACAGATACGCAGTATTTT.

This clonotype showed up just once. The chain joins TRBV12-3 or TRBV12-4 to TRBJ2-1; 10 bases match TRBD2. The ends lost 5 bases at V and 0 bases at J; junction bases unmatched: 7. This CDR3 contains 17 residues. The CDR3 region has the DNA TGTGCCAGCAGTACGACTAGCGGGTGGAGCTCCTACAATGAGCAGTTCTTC. It translates to CASSTTSGWSSYNEQFF.

The V and J genes are TRBV20-1 and TRBJ1-6; 8 nucleotides align to TRBD1. This CDR3 is built from 19 residues. The J segment lost 0 bases and the V segment lost 0 bases, leaving 10 bases of the junction unmatched. The V gene's germline CDR1 is DFQATT and CDR2 SNEGSKA (reference sequence). This CDR3 is CSARDGRDRMSSYNSPLHF. The CDR3, as DNA: TGCAGTGCTAGAGATGGGCGGGACAGGATGAGCTCCTATAATTCACCCCTCCACTTT.

The V call is TRBV20-1, the J call TRBJ2-3; D unclear. V was cut by 6 bases and J by 5 bases, with 21 bases left in between. Germline-derived CDR1 and CDR2 are DFQATT and SNEGSKA (reference sequence). CDR3 length: 15 amino acids. This CDR3 is CSALPIVGRVDTQYF. The CDR3 DNA is TGCAGTGCCCTCCCAATTGTGGGAAGGGTAGATACGCAGTATTTT.

The chain carries TRBV12-3 or TRBV12-4 and TRBJ2-1; D not certain. The CDR3 runs 16 residues. Trimming left V 5 bases short and J 0 bases short, with 14 bases between. The CDR3 protein is CASSVPGLSSYNEQFF. CDR3 nucleotides: TGTGCCAGCAGTGTCCCGGGCCTGAGCTCCTACAATGAGCAGTTCTTC.

This chain uses TRBV5-1 with TRBJ2-5; the D gene is possibly TRBD2 (7 bases). The length of the CDR3 is 14 residues. From germline, CDR1 is SGHRS and CDR2 YFSETQ. V gave up 2 bases and J gave up 11 bases, with 19 bases separating them. DNA for the CDR3: TGCGCCAGCAGCTTAGCGGGGAGGGACAATGAGCAGTACTTC. The encoded protein is CASSLAGRDNEQYF.

The rearrangement uses TRBV12-3 or TRBV12-4 and TRBJ2-4, with TRBD1 matching 11 bases. TRBJ2-7 matches the DNA end more closely, so the J call is doubtful. CDR3 length equals 16 residues. The CDR3: CASSSVPGQGGYEQYF. CDR3 in DNA: TGTGCCAGCAGTTCCGTTCCGGGACAGGGGGGATACGAGCAGTACTTC.

The chain employs TRBV29-1 and TRBJ2-5; D gene ambiguous. The J call may be incorrect, as the DNA end agrees better with TRBJ2-7. The CDR3 has 15 residues. CDR1 is SQVTM, CDR2 ANQGSEA, per germline. The CDR3 sequence: CSVDRKGRSPYEQYF. CDR3 DNA: TGCAGCGTTGACCGAAAGGGAAGATCCCCATACGAGCAGTACTTC.

The V and J genes are TRBV5-5 and TRBJ1-4, with D perhaps matching TRBD1 (5 bases). The CDR3 loop spans 14 amino acids. The germline CDR1 and CDR2 sequences are SGHKS and YYEKEE (reference sequence). The V gene lost 1 base and the J gene lost 8 bases, with 12 bases spanning the gap. CDR3 region: CASSLSRVLEKLFF. In nucleotides, the CDR3 is TGTGCCAGCAGCTTGTCCAGGGTTCTCGAAAAACTGTTTTTT. Combining the CDR3 with reference TRBV5-5 and TRBJ1-4 gives the whole variable domain DAGVTQSPTHLIKTRGQQVTLRCSPISGHKSVSWYQQVLGQGPQFIFQYYEKEERGRGNFPDRFSARQFPNYSSELNVNALLLGDSALYLCASSLSRVLEKLFFGSGTQLSVL.